These 8 T cell receptor beta chains were all obtained from the same sample, sequenced in a study of OX40 agonist ivuxolimab in advanced cancers. Repertoires were generated with immunoSEQ multiplex PCR, while TCRdb's copy carries only in-frame clones and drops some. Here the sample spans tens of thousands of clones, roughly nine tenths being singletons. Sequenced here: CD4+ or CD8+ T cells sorted from blood, sampled in a trial of the OX40 agonist ivuxolimab. The receptors were gathered from an adult with an advanced solid tumor such as melanoma, head and neck, liver or kidney cancer.

The genes are TRBV15 and TRBJ2-7; TRBD1 is a possible D gene (5 bases). The germline V gene has CDR1 LNHNV and CDR2 YYDKDF (reference sequence). V was cut by 5 bases and J by 0 bases, with 8 bases left in between. The CDR3 is 13 residues long. CDR3 sequence reads: CATSWGYSYEQYF. The CDR3 DNA follows: TGTGCCACCAGCTGGGGCTACTCCTACGAGCAGTACTTC.

CDR3 loop: CASSHRLAVYEQYF. The CDR3 bases are TGTGCCAGCAGTCACCGACTAGCGGTATACGAGCAGTACTTC. The chain couples TRBV2 to TRBJ2-7, with 9 bases identical to TRBD2. Germline assignment: CDR1 SNHLY and CDR2 FYNNEI. The trim removed 5 bases at V and 4 bases at J, leaving 6 bases unmatched. The CDR3 covers 14 residues.

This rearrangement joins TRBV5-1 to TRBJ2-1, with TRBD2 matching over 16 bases. This CDR3 region has 17 residues. Germline CDR1 reads SGHRS; CDR2 reads YFSETQ. Germline trimming cut 7 bases from V and 9 bases from J; bases unmatched to any gene: 13. CDR3: CASAPHPGLAGGSEQFF. DNA of the CDR3: TGCGCCAGCGCGCCGCACCCGGGACTAGCGGGAGGGAGTGAGCAGTTCTTC. The full variable domain, in which reference TRBV5-1 and TRBJ2-1 provide the parts outside the CDR3, is KAGVTQTPRYLIKTRGQQVTLSCSPISGHRSVSWYQQTPGQGLQFLFEYFSETQRNKGNFPGRFSGRQFSNSRSEMNVSTLELGDSALYLCASAPHPGLAGGSEQFFGPGTRLTVL.

This sequence joins TRBV5-6 and TRBJ1-3; D gene uncertain. The CDR3 spans 15 residues. V lost 4 bases and J lost 4, with 15 bases in between. Looked up from germline, CDR1 is SGHDT and CDR2 is YYEEEE. CDR3 sequence (DNA): TGTGCCAGCAGCGGCTTTTGGGAGGGCGGAAACACCATATATTTT. Translation gives CASSGFWEGGNTIYF.

V is TRBV18 and J is TRBJ2-5; D remains ambiguous. V lost 3 bases and J lost 4, with 9 bases in between. Germline values: CDR1 KGHSH, CDR2 LQKENI. The CDR3 is made up of 13 amino acids. In nucleotides, the CDR3 is TGTGCCAGCTCACCGATTGGTGGAGAGACCCAGTACTTC. Its protein product is CASSPIGGETQYF. Full variable domain (missing parts from reference TRBV18 and TRBJ2-5): NAGVMQNPRHLVRRRGQEARLRCSPMKGHSHVYWYRQLPEEGLKFMVYLQKENIIDESGMPKERFSAEFPKEGPSILRIQQVVRGDSAAYFCASSPIGGETQYFGPGTRLLVL.

The chain recombines TRBV6-5 with TRBJ2-2; TRBD1 matches at 9 bases. The junction had 3 bases not matched to a gene; V was cut back by 6 bases and J by 1 base. This CDR3 contains 15 residues. Germline loops: CDR1 MNHEY, CDR2 SVGAGI. This chain's CDR3 is CASSPDRGNTGELFF. CDR3 sequence (DNA): TGTGCCAGCAGCCCGGACAGGGGGAACACCGGGGAGCTGTTTTTT.

In DNA form, the CDR3 reads TGCAGCGTTGGGGTCAAGCGCAATGAGCAGTTCTTC. It translates to CSVGVKRNEQFF. The V call is TRBV29-1, the J call TRBJ2-1; unclear D gene. The length of the CDR3 is 12 residues. Trimming stripped 4 bases from V and 6 bases from J, with 10 bases between. Germline-derived CDR1 and CDR2 are SQVTM and ANQGSEA.

This chain joins TRBV7-2 and TRBJ2-5; the D is unclear. There are 11 residues in the CDR3. The V gene's germline CDR1 is SGHTA and CDR2 FQGNSA. V lost 5 bases to trimming and J lost 4 bases, with 5 bases between them. The CDR3 loop is CASSRRETQYF. The CDR3 DNA reads as TGTGCCAGCAGCCGCCGAGAGACCCAGTACTTC.